In its sample, the clone carrying this T cell receptor beta chain was seen many times. Antigen specificity is unknown. Germline-derived CDR1 and CDR2 are LNHNV and YYDKDF (reference sequence). The V and J ends lost 2 bases and 6 bases respectively, with 13 bases between them. The length of the CDR3 is 15 residues. This sample was taken from a study of Graves' ophthalmopathy and Graves' hyperthyroidism. Findings of the study overall: The majority of expanded thyroid clonotypes above 0.001 frequency also occurred in blood.

Hyperthyroidism qualified as stable when ophthalmopathy did not develop within 18 months of follow-up. Hyperthyroidism patients were newly diagnosed, under 2 months' duration, aged 18 to 65. RNA transcripts provided the template for amplifying TCR beta CDR3 regions. Second-round multiplex PCR came after a first-round RT-PCR that employed HTBI primers. MiXCR, run by TCRdb on the multiplex PCR reads, gives a single entry per CDR3 protein. Among about 380,000 distinct CDR3 sequences listed, roughly 15% were seen once. The TCR originated in a woman aged 18 to 35 with stable Graves' hyperthyroidism. Sequencing input: peripheral blood. The chain has TRBV15 and TRBJ2-2; possibly TRBD2 for D (5 bases). As DNA, the CDR3 is TGTGCCACCAGCAGATTCCGGACGGGGTCCGGGGAGCTGTTTTTT. Its protein is CATSRFRTGSGELFF.